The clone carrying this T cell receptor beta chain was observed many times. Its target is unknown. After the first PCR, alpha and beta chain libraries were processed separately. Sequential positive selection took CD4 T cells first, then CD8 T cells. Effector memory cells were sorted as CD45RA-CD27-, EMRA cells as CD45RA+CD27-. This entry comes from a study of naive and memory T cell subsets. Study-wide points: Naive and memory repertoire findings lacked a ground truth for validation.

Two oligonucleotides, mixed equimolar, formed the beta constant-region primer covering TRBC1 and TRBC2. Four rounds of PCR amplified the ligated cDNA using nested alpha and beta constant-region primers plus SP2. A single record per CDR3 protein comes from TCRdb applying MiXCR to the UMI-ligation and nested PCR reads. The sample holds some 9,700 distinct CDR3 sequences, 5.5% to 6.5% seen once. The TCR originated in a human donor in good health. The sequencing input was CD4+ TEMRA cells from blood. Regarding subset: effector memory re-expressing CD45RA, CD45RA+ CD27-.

CDR3 sequence (DNA): TGTGCCAGCAGGGGACGGGGTGACCGTGGGACAGATACGCAGTATTTT. This gives the protein CASRGRGDRGTDTQYF. The V gene is TRBV4-2, the J gene TRBJ2-3, with D possibly being TRBD1 or TRBD2 (5 bases each). The CDR3 extends over 16 amino acids. Trimming cost V 6 bases and J 3 bases, with 19 bases left between them. The V gene's germline CDR1 is LGHNA and CDR2 YNFKEQ.